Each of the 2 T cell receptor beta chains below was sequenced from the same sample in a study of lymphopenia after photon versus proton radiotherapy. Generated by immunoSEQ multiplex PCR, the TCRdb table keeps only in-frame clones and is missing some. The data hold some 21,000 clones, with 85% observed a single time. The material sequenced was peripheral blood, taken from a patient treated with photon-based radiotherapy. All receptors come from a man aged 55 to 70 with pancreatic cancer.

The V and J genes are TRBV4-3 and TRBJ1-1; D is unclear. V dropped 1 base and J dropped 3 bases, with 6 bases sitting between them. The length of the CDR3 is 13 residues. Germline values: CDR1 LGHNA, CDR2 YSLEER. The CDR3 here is CASSQGPYTEAFF. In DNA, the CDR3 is TGCGCCAGCAGCCAAGGCCCCTACACTGAAGCTTTCTTT.

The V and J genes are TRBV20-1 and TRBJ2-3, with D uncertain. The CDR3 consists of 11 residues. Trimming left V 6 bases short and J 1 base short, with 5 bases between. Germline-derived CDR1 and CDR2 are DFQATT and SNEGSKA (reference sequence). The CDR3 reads CSATRTDTQYF. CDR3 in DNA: TGCAGTGCCACCCGCACAGATACGCAGTATTTT.